This section outlines one T cell receptor (beta chain) sequence together with its context. This clonotype came up a few times. What this receptor recognizes is not known. Nothing much larger sits one base from this clone, and base qualities are not available. These data originate in a study of T cells in Graves' hyperthyroidism and ophthalmopathy (dated by TCRdb to between 2017 and 2020). In terms of the full investigation: Peripheral blood was collected at initial diagnosis, before any treatment. Prospective prediction of ophthalmopathy was tested in an independent validation cohort of approximately 19 hyperthyroidism patients and 17 patients who later progressed to ophthalmopathy. After sampling, hyperthyroidism patients received methimazole starting at 30 mg daily, and ophthalmopathy patients received high-dose intravenous methylprednisolone. According to the paper, TCR Vbeta CDR3 sequencing was carried out on 135 peripheral blood samples, which came from some 41 ophthalmopathy, approximately 72 hyperthyroidism and roughly 17 progressor patients. The study also compared thyroid tissue and blood T-cell repertoires from a handful of Graves' hyperthyroidism patients. The roughly 100 discovery patients were randomly split 7:3 into training and test sets. A discovery cohort of around 98 patients, 43 with Graves' ophthalmopathy and 55 to 60 with stable Graves' hyperthyroidism, was used to find distinguishing TCR V-J signatures.

The TCR beta CDR3 regions were amplified from RNA transcripts. The TCR CDR3 was subjected to a first round of RT-PCR using the HTBI primer set and the Qiagen OneStep RT-PCR kit. The libraries were constructed in a second round of multiplex PCR and then size-selected and purified. Sequencing of the libraries was done on an Illumina HiSeq2000 using paired-end 100 bp reads. In the paper's pipeline: Raw data were processed with SOAPnuke, discarding reads with adapters, uncalled bases, mean Phred below 15, or no exact constant-primer or identifier match. High-quality paired reads were merged using COPE v1.2.5, and each unique nucleotide sequence was defined as a clonotype. MiTCR v1.1 was used to align the clonotypes against IMGT TRBV, TRBD and TRBJ reference segments. The analysis was restricted to V-J combinations with a frequency above 0.0001, which together covered just over 98% of the repertoires. A TCS score was defined as the ratio between F50 (clonal expansion) and ExV (chaos), using BLOSUM62-based TCRdist between CDR3 peptides within each V-J. Welch's t-statistics and random forest reduced fewer than 600 V-J features to 10 to 15, which were used in a naive Bayes classifier (R e1071). The public sequencing data were trimmed at Q25 with fastp and processed into clonotypes with MiXCR by TCRdb, which kept only in-frame beta chains. When rows share a CDR3 protein, they turn into one entry using the most common DNA and genes. TCRdb's processing, not the study's, gives the V and J calls here. In all, the sample holds under 350,000 distinct CDR3 sequences, and 18% of those were seen once. In total, the top ten clones hold around 47% of the sample.

Results the study describes overall, beyond this receptor: Sample size was not statistically predetermined, and investigators were not blinded to group allocation. A 13 V-J signature model separated ophthalmopathy from stable hyperthyroidism, with nearly 90% sensitivity and 81.08% specificity in cross-validation and 80%/75% in testing. During validation, the model predicted progression to ophthalmopathy a median of about 5.9 months ahead of onset, with almost 71% sensitivity and under 85% specificity. Most expanded thyroid clonotypes (frequency above 0.001) were also detected in blood, a finding suggesting that blood repertoires may reflect thyroid immune responses.

A patient counted as having stable Graves' hyperthyroidism if no progression to ophthalmopathy occurred over 18 months of follow-up. Hyperthyroidism patients were aged 18 to 65 years and newly diagnosed, with disease duration of less than 2 months. Patients with uncontrolled infections, other autoimmune diseases, pregnancy or lactation were excluded. Diagnoses were established on the basis of clinical symptoms, serum thyroxine and TRAb, thyroid ultrasound, and orbital computed tomography. PBMCs were separated from about 10 ml of fresh peripheral blood using Ficoll-Paque density gradient centrifugation. Total RNA was extracted using Trizol reagent, and RNA quality was assessed on an Agilent 2100 Bioanalyzer. The CDR3, from cysteine to phenylalanine, totals 14 residues. The read is trimmed to its CDR3 DNA, 42 bases read in frame from base 1. As encoded in the germline V gene (reference sequence), CDR1 is DFQATT while CDR2 is SNEGSKA. Trimmed from V: 7 bases; trimmed from J: 4 bases; junction bases lacking a gene match: 10.

The sequencing sample was made of blood. The source is a woman between 45 and 60 years old with Graves' hyperthyroidism. The chain couples TRBV20-1 to TRBJ2-1, with TRBD1 identical over 7 junction bases. The nucleotides read TGCAGTGTCTCTGAGGGACAGCCATACAATGAGCAGTTCTTC. This codes for CSVSEGQPYNEQFF.